These 5 T cell receptor beta chains share one sample of origin, sequenced in a study of cytomegalovirus exposure and HLA in healthy donors. The PCR contained 60 Vbeta and 13 Jbeta primers. TCRdb's copy holds only in-frame clones and misses some; the assay was immunoSEQ multiplex PCR. Of roughly 180,000 clones in the sample, around 82% were seen once. The sequencing sample was made of PBMCs. These receptors were obtained from a woman aged 50 to 60 in good health and CMV-seropositive.

The V call is TRBV7-6, the J call TRBJ2-7; D is uncertain. The CDR3 spans 14 residues. The V end lost 3 bases, the J end lost 2 bases, and 11 bases lay between the germline ends. Germline V gene sequence: CDR1 SGHVS, CDR2 FNYEAQ. The CDR3 region has the DNA TGTGCCAGCAGCTTGGCCGACTCAGCCTACGAGCAGTACTTC. Translation gives CASSLADSAYEQYF.

This clone has only a few counts. This rearrangement joins TRBV27 to TRBJ1-2, with 9 bases identical to TRBD1. In germline, CDR1 is MNHEY, CDR2 SMNVEV (reference sequence). CDR3 length: 16 residues. V shed 4 bases and J 6 bases; nucleotides not matched to a gene: 12. The DNA for the CDR3 is TGTGCCAGCAGTTCAGACACAGGGGGCATTCGGAATGGCTACACCTTC. It encodes CASSSDTGGIRNGYTF.

The rearrangement joins TRBV6-1 to TRBJ1-4; D may be TRBD1 (5 bases). The CDR3 has 14 amino acids. The germline gives CDR1 MNHNS, CDR2 SASEGT. V dropped 6 bases and J dropped 6 bases, with 14 bases sitting between them. The CDR3 nucleotides read TGTGCCAGCAGGACAGACAGCTACTATGAAAAACTGTTTTTT. Amino acids: CASRTDSYYEKLFF.

The chain carries TRBV5-1 and TRBJ1-4; D not certain. Germline CDR1 and CDR2: SGHRS and YFSETQ. Trimming stripped 3 bases from V and 11 bases from J, with 20 bases between. The CDR3 contains 15 residues. In DNA form, the CDR3 reads TGCGCCAGCAGCTCGGGGTTCCTTGAGTCGGGGAAACTGTTTTTT. It translates to CASSSGFLESGKLFF.

The chain joins TRBV6-1 to TRBJ1-3, with TRBD1 matching over 8 bases. Germline lookup yields CDR1 MNHNS and CDR2 SASEGT. The CDR3 sequence is 14 residues long. Trimming cost V 8 bases and J 2 bases; bases outside gene matches: 5. CDR3 DNA: TGTGCCAGCGGCTCAGGGGGCGCTGGAAACACCATATATTTT. Protein product: CASGSGGAGNTIYF.